These 5 T cell receptor beta chains originate from one sample sequenced in a study of blood T cell repertoires in COVID-19. Here immunoSEQ multiplex PCR was the method, and the copy in TCRdb shows in-frame clones only, minus some. The sample holds about 24,000 clones, 80% to 90% seen once. Sequenced input: peripheral blood. These receptor sequences come from a human donor with acute or convalescent COVID-19. The donor label of this sample is uncertain.

The rearrangement uses TRBV6-6 and TRBJ2-2; D is possibly TRBD1 (7 bases). CDR1 and CDR2 from the germline V gene are MNHNY and SVGAGI (reference sequence). CDR3 size: 15 residues. V gave up 7 bases and J gave up 4 bases, with 16 bases separating them. Here the CDR3 reads CASTSPRGVTGELFF. DNA for the CDR3: TGTGCCAGCACTTCCCCCAGGGGGGTCACCGGGGAGCTGTTTTTT.

V and J are TRBV5-1 and TRBJ2-2; 9 positions match TRBD2. V lost 5 bases to trimming and J lost 6 bases; unmatched junction nucleotides: 8. CDR1 SGHRS and CDR2 YFSETQ come from the germline V gene. There are 15 residues in the CDR3. The CDR3 reads CASRIAGAGPGELFF. The CDR3 coding sequence is TGCGCCAGCAGGATAGCGGGAGCGGGTCCCGGGGAGCTGTTTTTT. The entire variable domain, with the rest obtained from reference TRBV5-1 and TRBJ2-2, is as follows: KAGVTQTPRYLIKTRGQQVTLSCSPISGHRSVSWYQQTPGQGLQFLFEYFSETQRNKGNFPGRFSGRQFSNSRSEMNVSTLELGDSALYLCASRIAGAGPGELFFGEGSRLTVL.

The DNA for the CDR3 is TGTGCCAGCAGTGGCGGGCGAAATGAAAAACTGTTTTTT. It is translated as CASSGGRNEKLFF. The V and J genes are TRBV2 and TRBJ1-4, with D unclear. The germline V gene has CDR1 SNHLY and CDR2 FYNNEI. The CDR3 runs to 13 residues. Trimming took 4 bases from V and 5 from J, leaving 8 bases between them.

There are a few counts of this clone. This chain's CDR3 is CASSVDRSSGNTIYF. CDR3 DNA: TGCGCCAGCAGCGTCGACAGGAGCTCTGGAAACACCATATATTTT. The chain employs TRBV5-1 and TRBJ1-3, with D possibly TRBD1 on 6 matching bases. Germline CDR1 is SGHRS and CDR2 is YFSETQ. Deletions cut 4 bases from V and 0 bases from J, with 11 bases between. This CDR3 is 15 amino acids long.

The rearrangement links TRBV4-2 to TRBJ2-5, with D possibly matching TRBD1 (6 bases). The germline V gene has CDR1 LGHNA and CDR2 YNFKEQ. CDR3 length equals 16 residues. Trimming took off 0 bases at V and 5 bases at J, with 16 bases between the two ends. This CDR3 reads CASSQEPERGYETQYF. The CDR3 DNA sequence: TGTGCCAGCAGCCAAGAGCCGGAGAGGGGGTATGAGACCCAGTACTTC.